The 7 T cell receptor beta chains in this list originate from one sample, sequenced in a study of tumor-infiltrating lymphocytes in primary liver carcinoma. Reverse transcription of approximately 500 ng total RNA with a constant-region primer produced TCR beta cDNA. Libraries covering TCR beta were generated through three nested multiplex PCR rounds (using a slightly modified ARM-PCR). Each of the first two PCR rounds ran approximately 11 cycles with TRBV1-TRBV30 forward and C-beta reverse primers. TCRdb analysed the multiplex PCR reads with MiXCR anew, one entry per CDR3 protein. The sample gives about 120,000 distinct CDR3 sequences, around two thirds of which show up once; about a tenth is in the top ten. For each extraction, RNA and DNA were obtained together from approximately 20-30 mg of unsorted bulk tissue. The sample taken for sequencing was liver tumor tissue from sampling region 1. Subset meaning: tumor region T1, superior pole. The receptors come from a woman in her fifties or sixties with primary liver carcinoma and hepatitis B virus infection.

On this clonotype itself: An end of the junction does not agree with germline; a read error may underlie this. The rearrangement uses TRBV11-2 and TRBJ2-7; D is undetermined. This CDR3 is 14 amino acids long. The germline gives CDR1 SGHAT, CDR2 FQNNGV. This CDR3 is CASSLDIVIPDVYF. The CDR3 DNA sequence: TGTGCCAGTAGCTTGGATATCGTCATCCCCGATGTGTACTTC.

This clonotype was observed a handful of times. The CDR3 region is CASNRDIGQPQHF. DNA for the CDR3: TGTGCCAGCAACCGGGACATCGGCCAGCCCCAGCATTTT. This chain uses TRBV6-1 with TRBJ1-5; TRBD1 is a possible D gene (6 bases). With 7 bases removed from V and 7 bases from J, the gap between germline ends came to 14 bases. The CDR3 has 13 amino acids. CDR1 and CDR2 from the germline V gene are MNHNS and SASEGT.

This clonotype was found once. Since no conserved phenylalanine or tryptophan closes the CDR3, a read error is the likely cause. V usage is TRBV11-3 and J usage is TRBJ2-1; D gene uncertain. The CDR3 runs 17 residues. Germline V lookup: CDR1 SGHNT, CDR2 YENEEA. The CDR3 region is CASNLDPRSFSYTEQFL. CDR3 in DNA: TGTGCCAGCAACTTAGATCCCAGGAGTTTTTCCTACACTGAGCAGTTCCTC.

A remark on this clonotype: Germline is not matched at one junction end, which may reflect a read error. The chain recombines TRBV11-2 with TRBJ2-3; TRBD2 agrees at 9 bases. CDR3 size: 19 residues. Germline assignment: CDR1 SGHAT and CDR2 FQNNGV. The CDR3 DNA reads as TGTACCAGCAGTTTAGTCGGCGGGAGGGGATATTCTAGCACAGATACGCAGTATTTT. Protein sequence: CTSSLVGGRGYSSTDTQYF.

In the case of this clonotype: Since the CDR3 does not end with the conserved phenylalanine or tryptophan, this likely comes from a read error. This chain connects TRBV11-3 to TRBJ2-3; the D is unclear. The CDR3 has 15 residues. V dropped 5 bases and J dropped 3 bases, with 15 bases sitting between them. CDR1 and CDR2 (germline): SGHNT, YENEEA. CDR3 DNA: TGTGCCAGCAGCCTTGGGATACCTGGGACAGATACGCAGTATCTT. Protein product: CASSLGIPGTDTQYL.

As concerns this clonotype: A much bigger clone sits one base away, suggesting this may be a read error. The chain has TRBV6-5 and TRBJ2-2; D might be TRBD1 (7 bases). This CDR3 spans 16 amino acids. Trimming took off 10 bases at V and 0 bases at J, with 18 bases between the two ends. CDR1 is MNHEY and CDR2 is SVGAGI in the germline V gene. The chain's CDR3 is CATRQGLQTNTGELFF. DNA for the CDR3: TGTGCCACCCGACAGGGACTCCAAACGAACACCGGGGAGCTGTTTTTT.

The V gene is TRBV28, the J gene TRBJ2-5; no firm D call. CDR1 and CDR2 from the germline V gene are MDHEN and SYDVKM. V shed 5 bases and J shed 3 bases, with 13 bases lying between them. This CDR3 contains 14 residues. Here the CDR3 DNA reads TGTGCCAGCAGTCGGAATGGGGAAAAAGAGACCCAGTACTTC. Translation gives CASSRNGEKETQYF. The full variable domain, completed using reference TRBV28 and TRBJ2-5, is DVKVTQSSRYLVKRTGEKVFLECVQDMDHENMFWYRQDPGLGLRLIYFSYDVKMKEKGDIPEGYSVSREKKERFSLILESASTNQTSMYLCASSRNGEKETQYFGPGTRLLVL.